Listed below are T cell receptor beta chains from one sample, sequenced in a study of blood T cell repertoires in COVID-19. The data were produced by immunoSEQ multiplex PCR, yet TCRdb's version contains in-frame clones alone and is incomplete. The repertoire consists of about 480,000 clones, with about 88% occurring once and the leading ten covering 0.8% to 0.9%. Sequenced material: peripheral blood. These receptors were obtained from a young man with COVID-19, enrolled during active disease. Both conserved end residues are part of each CDR3. Each record gives: clone size, V gene, J gene, D gene, CDR3 DNA, CDR3 protein. D genes are given only for firm matches. Clone size appears in some rows only: once, few, many, or a class for an expanded clone.

abundance: NA
v_gene: TRBV5-1
j_gene: TRBJ2-7
d_gene: TRBD2
CDR3nt: TGCGCCAGCAGCTTGGCCGGGACTAGCGGGAGGGCCTCATACGAGCAGTACTTC
CDR3aa: CASSLAGTSGRASYEQYF

abundance: once
v_gene: TRBV12-3/TRBV12-4
j_gene: TRBJ2-7
d_gene: NA
CDR3nt: TGTGCCAGCAGTTTAGGACAGGGAGGAGAGCAGTACTTC
CDR3aa: CASSLGQGGEQYF

abundance: NA
v_gene: TRBV13
j_gene: TRBJ2-3
d_gene: TRBD2
CDR3nt: TGTGCCAGCAGCTTAAATGGGGAGACTAGCGGGAGAGGAGCGACAGATACGCAGTATTTT
CDR3aa: CASSLNGETSGRGATDTQYF

abundance: NA
v_gene: TRBV6-6
j_gene: TRBJ2-7
d_gene: TRBD2
CDR3nt: TGTGCCAGCAGTCGCCCTGGGACTAGCGGGGAGCAGTACTTC
CDR3aa: CASSRPGTSGEQYF

abundance: NA
v_gene: TRBV11-3
j_gene: TRBJ2-1
d_gene: NA
CDR3nt: TGTGCCAGCAGATCAAAAGGGGGAGACAATGAGCAGTTCTTC
CDR3aa: CASRSKGGDNEQFF

abundance: NA
v_gene: TRBV5-4
j_gene: TRBJ2-7
d_gene: NA
CDR3nt: TGTGCCAGCAGCCCCCAGGACAGTTCCTACGAGCAGTACTTC
CDR3aa: CASSPQDSSYEQYF

abundance: NA
v_gene: TRBV12-3/TRBV12-4
j_gene: TRBJ2-7
d_gene: TRBD1
CDR3nt: TGTGCCAGCAGTTTGTACAGGGGTGACGAGCAGTACTTC
CDR3aa: CASSLYRGDEQYF

abundance: NA
v_gene: TRBV7-9
j_gene: TRBJ2-1
d_gene: NA
CDR3nt: TGTGCCAGCAGCCCATTCAAGGGGCAGGCCTACAATGAGCAGTTCTTC
CDR3aa: CASSPFKGQAYNEQFF

abundance: NA
v_gene: TRBV2
j_gene: TRBJ2-1
d_gene: NA
CDR3nt: TGTGCCAGCAGGGCCCTGGAGGGGAGGAGCAATGAGCAGTTCTTC
CDR3aa: CASRALEGRSNEQFF

abundance: NA
v_gene: TRBV10-3
j_gene: TRBJ1-3
d_gene: NA
CDR3nt: TGTGCCATCAGCGAAGACAGGAGCTCTGGAAACACCATATATTTT
CDR3aa: CAISEDRSSGNTIYF

abundance: NA
v_gene: TRBV5-1
j_gene: TRBJ1-1
d_gene: NA
CDR3nt: TGCGCCAGCAGCTGGACAACTACAGAGACTGAAGCTTTCTTT
CDR3aa: CASSWTTTETEAFF

abundance: NA
v_gene: TRBV7-9
j_gene: TRBJ1-2
d_gene: NA
CDR3nt: TGTGCCAGCAGCTTAGCAGGGGAACAAAACTATGGCTACACCTTC
CDR3aa: CASSLAGEQNYGYTF

abundance: NA
v_gene: TRBV12-3/TRBV12-4
j_gene: TRBJ1-1
d_gene: NA
CDR3nt: TGTGCCGCCGCGTGGGGGGTATGGCCTGAAGCTTTCTTT
CDR3aa: CAAAWGVWPEAFF

abundance: NA
v_gene: TRBV19
j_gene: TRBJ2-5
d_gene: TRBD2
CDR3nt: TGTGCCAGTAGTATTGAAACTAGCGGGGGCCAAGAGACCCAGTACTTC
CDR3aa: CASSIETSGGQETQYF

abundance: NA
v_gene: TRBV29-1
j_gene: TRBJ2-2
d_gene: NA
CDR3nt: TGCAGCGTCGCCCGGGGGAACACCGGGGAGCTGTTTTTT
CDR3aa: CSVARGNTGELFF

abundance: few
v_gene: TRBV6-5
j_gene: TRBJ2-7
d_gene: NA
CDR3nt: TGTGCCAGCAGTTACTCGATTCTCCAGGCTTCCTACGAGCAGTACTTC
CDR3aa: CASSYSILQASYEQYF

abundance: NA
v_gene: TRBV4-1
j_gene: TRBJ2-3
d_gene: TRBD2
CDR3nt: TGCGCCAGCAGCCCCCGGTTCGACCGGACTAGCGGGAAGTCCACAGATACGCAGTATTTT
CDR3aa: CASSPRFDRTSGKSTDTQYF